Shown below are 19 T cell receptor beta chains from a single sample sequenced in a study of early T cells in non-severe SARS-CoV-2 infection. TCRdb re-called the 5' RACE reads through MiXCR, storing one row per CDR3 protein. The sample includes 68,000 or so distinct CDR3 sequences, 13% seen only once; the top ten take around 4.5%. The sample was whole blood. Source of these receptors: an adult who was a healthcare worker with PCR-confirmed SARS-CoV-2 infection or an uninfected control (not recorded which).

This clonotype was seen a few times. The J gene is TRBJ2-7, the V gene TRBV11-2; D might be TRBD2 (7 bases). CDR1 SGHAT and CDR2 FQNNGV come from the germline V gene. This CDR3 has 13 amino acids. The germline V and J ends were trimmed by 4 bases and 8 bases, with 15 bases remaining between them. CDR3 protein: CASSSLRGGKQYF. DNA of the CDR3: TGTGCCAGCAGCTCCCTAAGGGGGGGTAAGCAGTACTTC.

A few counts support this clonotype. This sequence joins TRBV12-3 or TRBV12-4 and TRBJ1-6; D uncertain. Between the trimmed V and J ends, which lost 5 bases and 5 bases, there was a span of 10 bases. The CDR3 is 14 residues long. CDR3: CASSGSWDNSPLHF. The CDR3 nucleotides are TGTGCCAGCAGTGGTTCTTGGGATAATTCACCCCTCCACTTT.

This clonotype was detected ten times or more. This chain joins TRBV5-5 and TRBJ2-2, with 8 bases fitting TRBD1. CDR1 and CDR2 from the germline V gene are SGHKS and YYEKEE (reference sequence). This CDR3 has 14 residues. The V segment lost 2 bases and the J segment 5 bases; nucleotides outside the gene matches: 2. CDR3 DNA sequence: TGTGCCAGCAGCTTAACAGGGGGTACCGGGGAGCTGTTTTTT. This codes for CASSLTGGTGELFF.

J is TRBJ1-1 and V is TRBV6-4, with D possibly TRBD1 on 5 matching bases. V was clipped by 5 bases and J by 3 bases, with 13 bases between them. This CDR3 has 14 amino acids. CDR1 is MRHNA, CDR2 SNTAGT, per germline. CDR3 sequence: CASSPQGGDTEAFF. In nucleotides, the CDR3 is TGTGCCAGCAGTCCTCAGGGAGGAGACACTGAAGCTTTCTTT.

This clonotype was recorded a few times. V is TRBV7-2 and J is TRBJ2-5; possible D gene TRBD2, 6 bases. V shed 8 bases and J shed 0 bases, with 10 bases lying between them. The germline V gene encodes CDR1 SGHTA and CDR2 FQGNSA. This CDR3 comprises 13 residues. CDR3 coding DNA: TGTGCCAGCGCGGGGAAGTACCAAGAGACCCAGTACTTC. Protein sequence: CASAGKYQETQYF.

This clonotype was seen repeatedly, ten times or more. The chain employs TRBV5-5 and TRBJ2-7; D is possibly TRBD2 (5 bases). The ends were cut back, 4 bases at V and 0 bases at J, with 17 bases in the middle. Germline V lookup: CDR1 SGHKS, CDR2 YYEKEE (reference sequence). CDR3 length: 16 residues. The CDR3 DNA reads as TGTGCCAGCAGCCCCTTGCGGGTCGTCTACTCCTACGAGCAGTACTTC. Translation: CASSPLRVVYSYEQYF.

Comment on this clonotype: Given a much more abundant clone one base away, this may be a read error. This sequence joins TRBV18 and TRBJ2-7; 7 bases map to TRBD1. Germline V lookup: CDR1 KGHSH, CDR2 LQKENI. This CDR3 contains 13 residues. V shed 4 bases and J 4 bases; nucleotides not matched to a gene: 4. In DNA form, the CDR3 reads TGTGCCAGCTCACATACAGGGGAATACGAGCAGTACTTC. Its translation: CASSHTGEYEQYF.

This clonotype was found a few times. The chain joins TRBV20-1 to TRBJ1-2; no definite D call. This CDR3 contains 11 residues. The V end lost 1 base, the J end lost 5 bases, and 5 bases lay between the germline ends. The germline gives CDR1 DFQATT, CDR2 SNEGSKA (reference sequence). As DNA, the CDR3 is TGCAGTGCTAGAGGCGCATATGGCTACACCTTC. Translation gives CSARGAYGYTF.

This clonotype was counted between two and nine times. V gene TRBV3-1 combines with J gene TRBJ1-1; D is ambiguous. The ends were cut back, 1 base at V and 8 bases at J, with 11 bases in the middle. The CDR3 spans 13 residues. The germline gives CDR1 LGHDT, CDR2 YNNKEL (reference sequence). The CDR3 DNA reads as TGTGCCAGCAGCCAAGGAGGGATAGGGGAAGCTTTCTTT. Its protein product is CASSQGGIGEAFF.

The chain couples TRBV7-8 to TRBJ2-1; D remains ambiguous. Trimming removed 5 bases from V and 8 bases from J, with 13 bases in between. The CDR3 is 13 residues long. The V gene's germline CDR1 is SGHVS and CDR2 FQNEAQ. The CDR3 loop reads CASSIPGRDEQFF. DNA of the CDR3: TGTGCCAGCAGCATACCAGGACGTGATGAGCAGTTCTTC.

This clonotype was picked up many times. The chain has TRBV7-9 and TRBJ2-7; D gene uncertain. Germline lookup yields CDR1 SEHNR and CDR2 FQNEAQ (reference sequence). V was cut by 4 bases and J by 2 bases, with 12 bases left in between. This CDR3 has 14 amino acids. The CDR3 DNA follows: TGTGCCAGCAGCTGCAAGGACGGCACCTACGAGCAGTACTTC. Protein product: CASSCKDGTYEQYF.

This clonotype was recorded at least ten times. The CDR3 DNA follows: TGCGCCAGCAGCTTGCCCGGGTCGTTATCGGACGAGCAGTACTTC. Its protein product is CASSLPGSLSDEQYF. This chain joins TRBV5-1 and TRBJ2-7; D call uncertain. The CDR3 sequence is 15 residues long. Germline assignment: CDR1 SGHRS and CDR2 YFSETQ. The V gene lost 1 base and the J gene lost 5 bases, with 16 bases spanning the gap.

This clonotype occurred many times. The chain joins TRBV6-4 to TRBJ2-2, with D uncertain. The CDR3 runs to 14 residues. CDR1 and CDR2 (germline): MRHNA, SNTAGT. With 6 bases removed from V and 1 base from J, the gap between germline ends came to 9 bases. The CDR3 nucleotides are TGTGCCAGCAGCGCGATGGGGAACACCGGGGAGCTGTTTTTT. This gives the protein CASSAMGNTGELFF.

This chain's CDR3 is CASSPMGDTQYF. The CDR3 nucleotides read TGTGCCAGCAGTCCCATGGGAGATACGCAGTATTTT. The chain uses TRBV7-8 and TRBJ2-3, with D uncertain. The CDR3 covers 12 residues. CDR1 is SGHVS, CDR2 FQNEAQ, per germline. Deletions cut 6 bases from V and 5 bases from J, with 9 bases between. The variable domain in full, with the rest retrieved from reference TRBV7-8 and TRBJ2-3, is GAGVSQSPRYKVAKRGQDVALRCDPISGHVSLFWYQQALGQGPEFLTYFQNEAQLDKSGLPSDRFFAERPEGSVSTLKIQRTQQEDSAVYLCASSPMGDTQYFGPGTRLTVL.

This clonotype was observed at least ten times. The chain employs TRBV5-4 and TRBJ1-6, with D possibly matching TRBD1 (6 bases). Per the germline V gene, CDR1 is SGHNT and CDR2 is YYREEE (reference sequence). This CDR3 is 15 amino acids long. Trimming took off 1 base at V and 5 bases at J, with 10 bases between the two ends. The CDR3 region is CASSLQGPNNSPLHF. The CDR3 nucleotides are TGTGCCAGCAGCTTGCAGGGGCCAAATAATTCACCCCTCCACTTT.

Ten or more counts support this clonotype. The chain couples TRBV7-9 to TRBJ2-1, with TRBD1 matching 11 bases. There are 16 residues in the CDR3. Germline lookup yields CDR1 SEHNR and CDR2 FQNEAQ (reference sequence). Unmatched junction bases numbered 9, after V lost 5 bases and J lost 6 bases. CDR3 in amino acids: CASSLSGQGAGNEQFF. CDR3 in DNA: TGTGCCAGCAGCCTCAGTGGACAGGGGGCCGGCAATGAGCAGTTCTTC.

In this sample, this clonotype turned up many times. The CDR3 nucleotides read TGTGCCAGCAGCTTAGGGAGACCAGTGGAAGATACGCAGTATTTT. It is translated as CASSLGRPVEDTQYF. The chain links TRBV7-9 to TRBJ2-3; no reliable D call. The CDR3 runs 15 residues. The germline gives CDR1 SEHNR, CDR2 FQNEAQ (reference sequence). The ends were cut back, 1 base at V and 5 bases at J, with 13 bases in the middle. Drawing the rest from reference TRBV7-9 and TRBJ2-3, the complete variable domain is DTGVSQNPRHKITKRGQNVTFRCDPISEHNRLYWYRQTLGQGPEFLTYFQNEAQLEKSRLLSDRFSAERPKGSFSTLEIQRTEQGDSAMYLCASSLGRPVEDTQYFGPGTRLTVL.

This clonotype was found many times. The CDR3 DNA reads as TGTGCCAGCAGCAAGGGGGTGGCTGGAAACACCATATATTTT. Its translation is CASSKGVAGNTIYF. This sequence joins TRBV27 and TRBJ1-3, with D perhaps matching TRBD1 (6 bases). Germline CDR1 and CDR2: MNHEY and SMNVEV (reference sequence). CDR3 length: 14 residues. The ends were cut back, 6 bases at V and 2 bases at J, with 11 bases in the middle.

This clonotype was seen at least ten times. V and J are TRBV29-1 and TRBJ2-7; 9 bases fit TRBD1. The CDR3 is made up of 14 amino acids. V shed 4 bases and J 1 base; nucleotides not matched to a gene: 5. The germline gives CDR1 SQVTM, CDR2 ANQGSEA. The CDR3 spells CSVVRGQGSYEQYF. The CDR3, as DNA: TGCAGCGTTGTCCGCGGACAGGGGTCCTACGAGCAGTACTTC.